The 9 T cell receptor beta chains below come from one sample, sequenced in a study of cytomegalovirus exposure and HLA in healthy donors. Amplification used 60 Vbeta primers and 13 Jbeta primers. TCRdb's table, derived via immunoSEQ multiplex PCR, lists solely in-frame clones and lacks some. The sample consists of around 130,000 clones, roughly 84% of them appearing once. Sequencing was performed on PBMCs. The receptors come from a girl under 10 years old in good health and CMV-seronegative.

The V call is TRBV9, the J call TRBJ2-3; a weak D match, TRBD1 (6 bases). CDR3 length: 14 residues. Germline V CDR1 and CDR2: SGDLS, YYNGEE. The ends were cut back, 2 bases at V and 3 bases at J, with 10 bases in the middle. The CDR3 nucleotides read TGTGCCAGCAGCGTCCGACAGGATACAGATACGCAGTATTTT. The encoded protein is CASSVRQDTDTQYF.

This clone was counted between two and nine times. The V and J genes are TRBV6-1 and TRBJ2-1; the match to TRBD2 covers 7 bases. This CDR3 is 15 amino acids long. The germline V gene has CDR1 MNHNS and CDR2 SASEGT. V dropped 4 bases and J dropped 0; count of bases not matched to a gene: 3. The DNA of the CDR3 is TGTGCCAGCAGTGCCCTAGCGGACTCCTACAATGAGCAGTTCTTC. Translating gives CASSALADSYNEQFF.

In this sample, this clone turned up a few times. The V gene is TRBV7-9, the J gene TRBJ2-3, with 9 bases identical to TRBD1. The CDR3 length is 14 residues. V was clipped by 7 bases and J by 4 bases; unmatched bases: 6. CDR1 and CDR2 (germline): SEHNR, FQNEAQ (reference sequence). The CDR3: CASIRDRDPDTQYF. The CDR3 DNA reads TGTGCCAGCATCCGGGACAGGGACCCAGATACGCAGTATTTT.

The rearrangement joins TRBV6-6 to TRBJ1-2; D might be TRBD1 (5 bases). Germline CDR1 is MNHNY and CDR2 is SVGAGI (reference sequence). V gave up 10 bases and J gave up 3 bases, with 18 bases separating them. This CDR3 has 14 amino acids. The CDR3 is CAISKGHPHYGYTF. In DNA form, the CDR3 reads TGTGCCATTTCAAAAGGACATCCCCACTATGGCTACACCTTC.

The chain combines TRBV6-6 with TRBJ2-5, with 7 nucleotides matching TRBD2. CDR3 size: 13 residues. V shed 6 bases, J shed 0 bases, and the junction held 1 base outside the gene matches. The V gene's germline CDR1 is MNHNY and CDR2 SVGAGI (reference sequence). The chain's CDR3 is CASSGRNQETQYF. The CDR3 DNA reads as TGTGCCAGCAGCGGGAGGAACCAAGAGACCCAGTACTTC.

The chain joins TRBV29-1 to TRBJ1-1, with a possible D match to TRBD1 (5 bases). The germline V and J ends were trimmed by 3 bases and 0 bases, with 8 bases remaining between them. The germline V gene encodes CDR1 SQVTM and CDR2 ANQGSEA. This CDR3 comprises 13 residues. In nucleotides, the CDR3 is TGCAGCGTTGACAGGGTTCTGAACACTGAAGCTTTCTTT. Its translation is CSVDRVLNTEAFF.

This clone was counted a single time. The chain is built from TRBV7-2 and TRBJ2-7; weak D call: TRBD2 (6 bases). V was shortened by 2 bases and J by 5 bases, with 28 bases between the two germline ends. CDR3 size: 19 residues. Per germline, CDR1 SGHTA and CDR2 FQGNSA. The CDR3 region is CASSLPDGGWVAGSNEQYF. The CDR3 region has the DNA TGTGCCAGCAGCTTACCCGACGGGGGTTGGGTCGCGGGATCGAACGAGCAGTACTTC.

The chain carries TRBV27 and TRBJ1-1; no reliable D call. Germline lookup yields CDR1 MNHEY and CDR2 SMNVEV (reference sequence). The length of the CDR3 is 11 residues. V was pared by 6 bases and J by 5 bases, with 7 bases between. The CDR3 region is CASRAATEAFF. CDR3 DNA: TGTGCCAGCAGGGCAGCGACTGAAGCTTTCTTT.

V and J are TRBV18 and TRBJ1-1, with 7 bases fitting TRBD1. CDR1 and CDR2 (germline): KGHSH, LQKENI. Losses at the gene ends were 4 bases for V and 3 bases for J; bases not matched to a gene: 8. The CDR3 runs 15 residues. This chain's CDR3 is CASSLMGQSDTEAFF. The CDR3 nucleotides read TGTGCCAGCTCACTGATGGGACAGAGCGACACTGAAGCTTTCTTT.